Below, one T cell receptor beta chain is given with its context. The table came from immunoSEQ multiplex PCR; TCRdb's copy has only in-frame clones and leaves some out. The repertoire consists of some 96,000 clones, with about nine tenths occurring once and the leading ten covering more than 1.5%. This specimen comes from a study of T cell responses to AZD1222 COVID-19 vaccine. Turning to the study itself: Whether given at about 4 or about 12 weeks, second doses were pooled.

Trimming left V 2 bases short and J 5 bases short, with 27 bases between. The germline V gene has CDR1 MDHEN and CDR2 SYDVKM. The CDR3 is 20 amino acids. This clonotype was obtained from an adult in good health. The rearrangement links TRBV28 to TRBJ2-2; D is possibly TRBD1 or TRBD2 (6 bases each). The input for sequencing was peripheral blood, taken on day 0 of AZD1222 vaccination. CDR3 DNA sequence: TGTGCCAGCAGTTTAGAGTCGGGAGTATCCTCGGGGGCACCGACCGGGGAGCTGTTTTTT. Residues: CASSLESGVSSGAPTGELFF.